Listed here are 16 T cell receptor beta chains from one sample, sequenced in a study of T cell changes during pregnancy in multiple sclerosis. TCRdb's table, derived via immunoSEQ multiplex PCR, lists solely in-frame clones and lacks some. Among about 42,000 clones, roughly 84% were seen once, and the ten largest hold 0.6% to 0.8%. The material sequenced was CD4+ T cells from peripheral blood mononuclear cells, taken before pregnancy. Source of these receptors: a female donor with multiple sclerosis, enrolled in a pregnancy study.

CDR3 in amino acids: CASSLVGGGSRASTDTQYF. CDR3 nucleotide sequence: TGCGCCAGCAGCTTGGTCGGGGGCGGGAGCCGCGCTAGCACAGATACGCAGTATTTT. The genes are TRBV5-1 and TRBJ2-3, with a possible D match to TRBD2 (7 bases). The CDR3 sequence is 19 residues long. Trimming removed 0 bases at V and 0 bases at J, with 20 bases between. The germline V gene has CDR1 SGHRS and CDR2 YFSETQ.

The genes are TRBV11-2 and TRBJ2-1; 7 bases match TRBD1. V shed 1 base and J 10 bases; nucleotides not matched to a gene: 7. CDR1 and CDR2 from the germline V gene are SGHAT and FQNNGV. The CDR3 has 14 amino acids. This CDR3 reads CASSLVNRGEEQFF. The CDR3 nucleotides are TGTGCCAGCAGCTTAGTTAACAGGGGAGAGGAGCAGTTCTTC.

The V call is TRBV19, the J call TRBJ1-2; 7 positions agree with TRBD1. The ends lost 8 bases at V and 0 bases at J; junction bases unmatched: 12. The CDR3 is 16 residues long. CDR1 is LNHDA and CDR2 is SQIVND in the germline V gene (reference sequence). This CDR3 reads CASRRGQNQANYGYTF. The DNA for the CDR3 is TGTGCCAGTCGGCGGGGACAGAATCAAGCTAACTATGGCTACACCTTC.

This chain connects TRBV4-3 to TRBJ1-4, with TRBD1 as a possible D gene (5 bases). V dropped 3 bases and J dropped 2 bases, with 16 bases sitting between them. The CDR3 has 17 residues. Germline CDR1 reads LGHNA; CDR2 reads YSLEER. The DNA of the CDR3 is TGCGCCAGCAGCCACGGGGGAGGTATAACGACTAATGAAAAACTGTTTTTT. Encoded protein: CASSHGGGITTNEKLFF.

The CDR3 region is CASSFGGLAGHNEQFF. CDR3 coding DNA: TGTGCCAGCAGCTTCGGGGGACTAGCGGGCCACAATGAGCAGTTCTTC. The J gene is TRBJ2-1, the V gene TRBV7-9; 12 nucleotides line up with TRBD2. The CDR3 is made up of 16 amino acids. Germline V gene sequence: CDR1 SEHNR, CDR2 FQNEAQ (reference sequence). Trimming took 3 bases from V and 5 from J; bases not matched to a gene: 5. Full variable domain (rest looked up from reference TRBV7-9 and TRBJ2-1): DTGVSQNPRHKITKRGQNVTFRCDPISEHNRLYWYRQTLGQGPEFLTYFQNEAQLEKSRLLSDRFSAERPKGSFSTLEIQRTEQGDSAMYLCASSFGGLAGHNEQFFGPGTRLTVL.

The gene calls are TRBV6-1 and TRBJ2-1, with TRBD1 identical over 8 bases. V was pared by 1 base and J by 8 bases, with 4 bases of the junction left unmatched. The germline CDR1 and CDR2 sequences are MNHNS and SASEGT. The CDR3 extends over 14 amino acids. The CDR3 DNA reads TGTGCCAGCAGTGAAGGGCAGGGGGCGGATGAGCAGTTCTTC. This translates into CASSEGQGADEQFF.

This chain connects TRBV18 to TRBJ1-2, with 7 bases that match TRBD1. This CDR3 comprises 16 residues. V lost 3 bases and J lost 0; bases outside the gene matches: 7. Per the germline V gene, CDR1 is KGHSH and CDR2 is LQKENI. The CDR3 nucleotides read TGTGCCAGCTCACCGCAACAGGGGACAACTAACTATGGCTACACCTTC. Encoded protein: CASSPQQGTTNYGYTF. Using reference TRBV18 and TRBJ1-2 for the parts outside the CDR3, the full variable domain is NAGVMQNPRHLVRRRGQEARLRCSPMKGHSHVYWYRQLPEEGLKFMVYLQKENIIDESGMPKERFSAEFPKEGPSILRIQQVVRGDSAAYFCASSPQQGTTNYGYTFGSGTRLTVV.

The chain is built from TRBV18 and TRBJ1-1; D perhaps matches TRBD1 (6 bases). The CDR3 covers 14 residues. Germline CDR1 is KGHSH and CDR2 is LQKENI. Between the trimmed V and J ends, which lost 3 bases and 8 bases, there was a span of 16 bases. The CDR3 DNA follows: TGTGCCAGCTCACCTCGCGAGGGGGTTAAAGAAGCTTTCTTT. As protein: CASSPREGVKEAFF.

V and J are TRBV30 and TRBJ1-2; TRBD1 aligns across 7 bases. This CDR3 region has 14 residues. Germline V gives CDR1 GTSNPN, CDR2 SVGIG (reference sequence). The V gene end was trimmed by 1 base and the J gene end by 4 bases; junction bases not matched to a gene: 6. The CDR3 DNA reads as TGTGCCTGGAGTGCCATGACAGGGACCTATGGCTACACCTTC. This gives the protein CAWSAMTGTYGYTF. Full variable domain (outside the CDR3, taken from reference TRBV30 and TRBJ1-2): SQTIHQWPATLVQPVGSPLSLECTVEGTSNPNLYWYRQAAGRGLQLLFYSVGIGQISSEVPQNLSASRPQDRQFILSSKKLLLSDSGFYLCAWSAMTGTYGYTFGSGTRLTVV.

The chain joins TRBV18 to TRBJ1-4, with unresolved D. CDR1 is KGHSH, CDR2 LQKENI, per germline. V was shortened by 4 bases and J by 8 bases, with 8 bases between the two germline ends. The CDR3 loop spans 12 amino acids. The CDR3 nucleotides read TGTGCCAGCTCACTTTCTAGAGAAAAACTGTTTTTT. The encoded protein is CASSLSREKLFF.

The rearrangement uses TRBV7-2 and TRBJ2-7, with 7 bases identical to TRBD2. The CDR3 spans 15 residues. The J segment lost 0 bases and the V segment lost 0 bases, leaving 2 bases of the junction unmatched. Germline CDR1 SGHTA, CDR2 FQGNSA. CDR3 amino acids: CASSLAGGNSYEQYF. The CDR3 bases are TGTGCCAGCAGCTTAGCGGGGGGGAACTCCTACGAGCAGTACTTC.

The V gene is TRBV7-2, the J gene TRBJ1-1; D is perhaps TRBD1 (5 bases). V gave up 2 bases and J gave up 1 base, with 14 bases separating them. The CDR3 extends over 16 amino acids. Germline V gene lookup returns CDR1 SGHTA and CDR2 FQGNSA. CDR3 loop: CASSLRSRGQNTEAFF. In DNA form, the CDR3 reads TGTGCCAGCAGCTTACGTTCTCGCGGACAGAACACTGAAGCTTTCTTT.

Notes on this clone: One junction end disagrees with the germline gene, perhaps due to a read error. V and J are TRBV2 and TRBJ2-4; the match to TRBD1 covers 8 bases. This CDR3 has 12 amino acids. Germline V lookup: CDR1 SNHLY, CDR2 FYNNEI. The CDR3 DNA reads TGTGCCAGCAGTGTGACCCGGGACAGGCTTTCCTTC. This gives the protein CASSVTRDRLSF.

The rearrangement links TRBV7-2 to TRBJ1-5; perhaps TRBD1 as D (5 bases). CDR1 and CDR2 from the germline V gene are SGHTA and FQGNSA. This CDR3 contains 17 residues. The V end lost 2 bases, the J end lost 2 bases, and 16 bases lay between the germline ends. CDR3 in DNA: TGTGCCAGCAGCTTATCAGGGCTACTAGCTGGCAATCAGCCCCAGCATTTT. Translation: CASSLSGLLAGNQPQHF.

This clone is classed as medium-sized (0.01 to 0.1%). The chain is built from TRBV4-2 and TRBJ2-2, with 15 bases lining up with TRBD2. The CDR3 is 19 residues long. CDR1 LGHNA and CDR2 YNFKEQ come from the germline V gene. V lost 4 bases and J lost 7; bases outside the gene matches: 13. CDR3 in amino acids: CASSPLRTSGGAESGELFF. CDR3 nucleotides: TGTGCCAGCAGCCCCCTACGGACTAGCGGGGGGGCCGAGAGCGGGGAGCTGTTTTTT.

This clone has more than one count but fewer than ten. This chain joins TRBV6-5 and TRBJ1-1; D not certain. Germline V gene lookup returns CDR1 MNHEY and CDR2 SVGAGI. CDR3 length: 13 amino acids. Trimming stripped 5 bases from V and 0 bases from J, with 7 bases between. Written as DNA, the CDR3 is TGTGCCAGCAGTACACAGATGAACACTGAAGCTTTCTTT. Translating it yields CASSTQMNTEAFF.